Below are 23 T cell receptor beta chains sequenced from a single sample in a study of neurological immune-mediated disorders. TCRdb independently ran MiXCR on the 5' RACE reads; one entry per CDR3 protein. This repertoire shows about 59,000 distinct CDR3 sequences, about 24% found once; its top ten account for 4.6%. Time point defined: technical triplicate 2. The sequenced sample was PBMCs. Receptor source: a man aged 55-75 years with HTLV-1-associated myelopathy (HAM/TSP).

This clonotype was observed many times. CDR3 region: CASSLPQGDTEAFF. In nucleotides, the CDR3 is TGTGCCAGCAGCTTGCCCCAGGGGGACACTGAAGCTTTCTTT. The J gene is TRBJ1-1, the V gene TRBV5-6, with TRBD1 matching over 7 bases. Looked up from germline, CDR1 is SGHDT and CDR2 is YYEEEE. The CDR3 is made up of 14 amino acids. Trimming removed 1 base from V and 3 bases from J; junction bases left unmatched: 3.

The rearrangement joins TRBV18 to TRBJ2-1; 8 bases match TRBD1. The CDR3 sequence is 17 residues long. The germline V gene has CDR1 KGHSH and CDR2 LQKENI. J was trimmed by 5 bases and V by 2 bases; bases with no gene match: 11. The DNA for the CDR3 is TGTGCCAGCTCACCAGCCCAGGGGGACAGGCAAAACAATGAGCAGTTCTTC. Translated, it gives CASSPAQGDRQNNEQFF.

Many counts were recorded for this clonotype. V gene TRBV7-8 combines with J gene TRBJ2-3; D is unresolved. Germline V gives CDR1 SGHVS, CDR2 FQNEAQ. Trimming left V 4 bases short and J 5 bases short, with 13 bases between. This CDR3 comprises 14 residues. CDR3 coding DNA: TGTGCCAGCAGCTGGGGTCCCGCTGGAGATACGCAGTATTTT. Its protein product is CASSWGPAGDTQYF.

The rearrangement uses TRBV25-1 and TRBJ2-5; 8 bases map to TRBD1. J lost 5 bases, V lost 2 bases, and 7 bases had no gene match. CDR1 is MGHDK, CDR2 SYGVNS, per germline. This CDR3 region has 15 residues. Here the CDR3 reads CASSETGTGIETQYF. The CDR3 coding sequence is TGTGCCAGCAGTGAAACCGGGACAGGTATTGAGACCCAGTACTTC.

This rearrangement joins TRBV7-3 to TRBJ2-3; D is ambiguous. This CDR3 is 13 amino acids long. V was trimmed by 0 bases and J by 5 bases, leaving 6 bases between them. CDR1 is SGHTA and CDR2 is FQGTGA in the germline V gene. As DNA, the CDR3 is TGTGCCAGCAGCTTAACTTGGAAAGATACGCAGTATTTT. Translation: CASSLTWKDTQYF.

The J gene is TRBJ2-6, the V gene TRBV12-3 or TRBV12-4, with D unresolved. V was shortened by 2 bases and J by 2 bases, with 10 bases between the two germline ends. CDR3 length equals 16 residues. The CDR3 region is CASSLIIGTGANVLTF. The CDR3, as DNA: TGTGCCAGCAGTTTAATAATAGGGACTGGGGCCAACGTCCTGACTTTC.

The rearrangement uses TRBV14 and TRBJ1-4, with 9 bases matching TRBD1. Looked up from germline, CDR1 is SGHDN and CDR2 is FVKESK. This CDR3 comprises 15 residues. Trimming at V came to 4 bases and at J to 8 bases, leaving 8 bases not matched to a gene. The CDR3 region is CASSPRGTGNEKLFF. In DNA form, the CDR3 reads TGTGCCAGCAGCCCTCGCGGGACAGGGAACGAAAAACTGTTTTTT.

This rearrangement joins TRBV5-1 to TRBJ1-1, with D hard to call. CDR3 length equals 15 residues. V dropped 0 bases and J dropped 0 bases, with 9 bases sitting between them. Germline CDR1 and CDR2: SGHRS and YFSETQ. Written as DNA, the CDR3 is TGCGCCAGCAGCTTGGACGGTACGGTGAACACTGAAGCTTTCTTT. Translation gives CASSLDGTVNTEAFF.

This clonotype was seen ten or more times. The chain employs TRBV5-5 and TRBJ1-6, with D unresolved. With 6 bases removed from V and 5 bases from J, the gap between germline ends came to 12 bases. Germline-derived CDR1 and CDR2 are SGHKS and YYEKEE (reference sequence). CDR3 length equals 14 residues. In DNA, the CDR3 is TGTGCCAGCACCCAAGTGGGTGATAATTCACCCCTCCACTTT. Amino acid sequence: CASTQVGDNSPLHF. Complete variable domain (other parts from reference TRBV5-5 and TRBJ1-6): DAGVTQSPTHLIKTRGQQVTLRCSPISGHKSVSWYQQVLGQGPQFIFQYYEKEERGRGNFPDRFSARQFPNYSSELNVNALLLGDSALYLCASTQVGDNSPLHFGNGTRLTVT.

The chain links TRBV28 to TRBJ2-2, with 11 bases aligning to TRBD1. Germline trimming cut 1 base from V and 4 bases from J; bases unmatched to any gene: 5. This CDR3 region has 17 residues. Germline CDR1 and CDR2: MDHEN and SYDVKM. CDR3 loop: CASSLFGQGARTGELFF. The CDR3 bases are TGTGCCAGCAGTTTATTCGGACAGGGGGCGCGCACCGGGGAGCTGTTTTTT.

This clonotype appeared many times. The CDR3 reads CATGTSTYNEQFF. CDR3 bases: TGTGCCACCGGGACTAGCACTTACAATGAGCAGTTCTTC. This rearrangement joins TRBV15 to TRBJ2-1, with 9 bases matching TRBD2. The V gene's germline CDR1 is LNHNV and CDR2 YYDKDF (reference sequence). CDR3 length equals 13 residues. V lost 8 bases and J lost 4; bases outside the gene matches: 3.

The chain has TRBV3-1 and TRBJ2-1; perhaps D is TRBD1 or TRBD2 (6 bases each). The V end lost 1 base, the J end lost 4 bases, and 14 bases lay between the germline ends. Germline V gene data show CDR1 as LGHDT and CDR2 as YNNKEL (reference sequence). This CDR3 is built from 16 residues. The chain's CDR3 is CASSQGGNRVYNEQFF. The CDR3 DNA is TGTGCCAGCAGCCAAGGCGGGAACAGGGTGTACAATGAGCAGTTCTTC.

This clonotype was seen repeatedly, ten times or more. This chain joins TRBV20-1 and TRBJ1-5, with no clear D. Trimming cost V 6 bases and J 0 bases, with 21 bases left between them. Germline CDR1 DFQATT, CDR2 SNEGSKA (reference sequence). CDR3 length: 17 residues. For the CDR3, the DNA is TGCAGTGCCCTTCCCGGCCCCCAATATAATAGCAATCAGCCCCAGCATTTT. The encoded protein is CSALPGPQYNSNQPQHF.

Many counts were recorded for this clonotype. CDR3 in DNA: TGTGCCAGCAGTTCCAAGACGGTGGCCACCGGGGAGCTGTTTTTT. Amino acid sequence: CASSSKTVATGELFF. J is TRBJ2-2 and V is TRBV6-5; D is ambiguous. The CDR3 consists of 15 residues. Germline-derived CDR1 and CDR2 are MNHEY and SVGAGI. Trimming took 4 bases from V and 4 from J, leaving 13 bases between them.

This clonotype was detected ten times or more. CDR3 sequence reads: CASSPGTSGHHNEQFF. The CDR3, as DNA: TGTGCCAGCAGCCCTGGGACTAGCGGACACCACAATGAGCAGTTCTTC. This rearrangement joins TRBV3-1 to TRBJ2-1; 11 nucleotides align to TRBD2. The V and J ends lost 4 bases and 5 bases, in that order; junction bases with no gene match: 7. CDR1 and CDR2 (germline): LGHDT, YNNKEL (reference sequence). The CDR3 has 16 residues.

This clonotype was recorded many times. The rearrangement uses TRBV5-1 and TRBJ2-7, with D perhaps matching TRBD1 (5 bases). Germline CDR1 SGHRS, CDR2 YFSETQ. The V end lost 4 bases, the J end lost 0 bases, and 14 bases lay between the germline ends. The CDR3 is 15 amino acids. The CDR3 is CASSVVGQSSYEQYF. In DNA, the CDR3 is TGCGCCAGCAGCGTTGTGGGGCAAAGCTCCTACGAGCAGTACTTC.

This clonotype was detected many times. J is TRBJ2-5 and V is TRBV5-1; D remains unclear. This CDR3 comprises 13 residues. Trimming cost V 7 bases and J 1 base, with 11 bases left between them. CDR1 SGHRS and CDR2 YFSETQ come from the germline V gene. CDR3 DNA: TGCGCCAGCTCTAAAACGGCCCAAGAGACCCAGTACTTC. Its protein product is CASSKTAQETQYF.

This clonotype is medium-sized. This chain joins TRBV10-3 and TRBJ1-5; D might be TRBD1 (6 bases). Trimming removed 10 bases at V and 2 bases at J, with 15 bases between. The CDR3 contains 14 residues. Germline-derived CDR1 and CDR2 are ENHRY and SYGVKD. The DNA for the CDR3 is TGTGCCACCTCGACAGGCGACGGCAATCAGCCCCAGCATTTT. It specifies CATSTGDGNQPQHF.

In this sample, this clonotype turned up many times. The chain is built from TRBV5-1 and TRBJ2-5, with 8 positions matching TRBD2. The V gene end was trimmed by 0 bases and the J gene end by 5 bases; junction bases not matched to a gene: 3. The germline CDR1 and CDR2 sequences are SGHRS and YFSETQ. The CDR3 spans 14 residues. CDR3 protein: CASSLARGGETQYF. The DNA for the CDR3 is TGCGCCAGCAGCTTGGCACGGGGGGGCGAGACCCAGTACTTC. Full variable domain (missing parts from reference TRBV5-1 and TRBJ2-5): KAGVTQTPRYLIKTRGQQVTLSCSPISGHRSVSWYQQTPGQGLQFLFEYFSETQRNKGNFPGRFSGRQFSNSRSEMNVSTLELGDSALYLCASSLARGGETQYFGPGTRLLVL.

In its sample, this clonotype was seen once. V is TRBV5-1 and J is TRBJ2-1; the D gene is possibly TRBD2 (5 bases). This CDR3 has 15 amino acids. Germline loops: CDR1 SGHRS, CDR2 YFSETQ. The germline V and J ends were trimmed by 1 base and 5 bases, with 13 bases remaining between them. The CDR3 protein is CASSLILAPNNEQFF. The CDR3 DNA sequence: TGCGCCAGCAGCTTGATTCTAGCTCCGAACAATGAGCAGTTCTTC.

The V call is TRBV6-6, the J call TRBJ2-5; D unresolved. Trimming took off 3 bases at V and 2 bases at J, with 10 bases between the two ends. The CDR3 has 14 residues. Germline CDR1 reads MNHNY; CDR2 reads SVGAGI (reference sequence). CDR3 coding DNA: TGTGCCAGCAGTTATAGCCACTTACAAGAGACCCAGTACTTC. Its translation is CASSYSHLQETQYF.

V usage is TRBV18 and J usage is TRBJ2-7, with unresolved D. The length of the CDR3 is 12 residues. V gave up 4 bases and J gave up 1 base, with 5 bases separating them. Germline values: CDR1 KGHSH, CDR2 LQKENI. This CDR3 reads CASSRTSYEQYF. The CDR3 nucleotides are TGTGCCAGCTCACGAACTTCCTACGAGCAGTACTTC.

The sample holds many counts of this clonotype. This chain uses TRBV7-9 with TRBJ2-7; maybe TRBD2 (5 bases). The CDR3 loop spans 13 amino acids. With 4 bases removed from V and 3 bases from J, the gap between germline ends came to 10 bases. The germline V gene encodes CDR1 SEHNR and CDR2 FQNEAQ (reference sequence). CDR3 nucleotide sequence: TGTGCCAGCAGCTACCCAGCGGACTACGAGCAGTACTTC. Translating gives CASSYPADYEQYF.